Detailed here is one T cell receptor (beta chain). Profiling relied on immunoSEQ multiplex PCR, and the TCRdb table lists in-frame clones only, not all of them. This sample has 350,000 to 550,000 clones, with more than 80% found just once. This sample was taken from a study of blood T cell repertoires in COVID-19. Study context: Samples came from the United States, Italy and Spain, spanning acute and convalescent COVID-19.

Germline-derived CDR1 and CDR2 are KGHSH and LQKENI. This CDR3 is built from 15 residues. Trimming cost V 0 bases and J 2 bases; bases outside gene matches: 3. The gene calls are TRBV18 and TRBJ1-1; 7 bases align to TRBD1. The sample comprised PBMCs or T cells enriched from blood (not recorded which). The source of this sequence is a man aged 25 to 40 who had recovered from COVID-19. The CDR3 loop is CASSPPTGSNTEAFF. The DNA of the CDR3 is TGTGCCAGCTCACCACCGACAGGGAGTAACACTGAAGCTTTCTTT.